This entry describes one T cell receptor beta chain. Its antigen remains unidentified. The DNA is omitted, as the CDR3 cannot be located on it reliably, and the CDR3 follows TCRdb's listing. This entry belongs to a study of cytomegalovirus exposure and HLA in healthy donors. As for the study in general: Researchers previously reported finding some 110 million unique TCR beta sequences from around 200 million T cells.

The CDR3 comprises 17 residues, both ends counted. Germline-derived CDR1 and CDR2 are SNHLY and FYNNEI. Findings of the study overall: In a later analysis, productive TCRs from donors in an Asian-associated ancestry cluster reportedly carried fewer N-insertions than the cohort mean. A link between a missense DCLRE1C variant and TCR beta V- and J-gene trimming emerged from a later analysis.

In the PCR, 60 Vbeta and 13 Jbeta primers were used. Sequencing was performed with immunoSEQ multiplex PCR; in TCRdb, only in-frame clones are kept and a portion is missing. The sample table sets out more than 130,000 clones. This clonotype was obtained from a middle-aged man in good health and CMV-seronegative. V gene TRBV2 combines with J gene TRBJ2-3; TRBD1, the table's D call, lacks a check against the DNA. The sequencing input was PBMCs. CDR3 sequence: CASSSSATGSGTDTQYF.